This T cell receptor (beta chain) was identified in a study of T cell repertoires in cytomegalovirus infection (dated by TCRdb to between 2018 and 2020). Study-level background: Donor HLA type was relevant to the analysis, as public TCR beta signatures indicated carriage of CMV infection together with the matching HLA type.

Study-wide findings and limitations: The ex vivo response was dominated by HLA-C-restricted CMV-specific TCR beta clonotypes, which also provided the single most frequent clonotype in two of eight donors. Cumulative frequency of public TCR beta family members discriminated carriers of CMV infection plus the relevant HLA type in this cohort and an independent approximately 370-donor cohort.

To note about this clonotype: The antigen it recognizes is unknown. Base qualities were left out, and no much larger clone turns up one base away.

TCRdb lists the instrument as Illumina HiSeq 1500. TCRdb trimmed the raw reads at Q25, called clones with MiXCR and kept productive beta chains. Entries that share a CDR3 protein sequence are merged under the most common genes and DNA. This sample comprises fewer than 250,000 distinct CDR3 sequences, roughly 23% of them detected only once. 15% to 20% of the sample is taken by the ten largest. The CDR1 and CDR2 encoded by the germline V gene (reference sequence) are LNHDA and SQIVND. V lost 2 bases and J lost 1 base; the stretch between them is 8 bases long. From cysteine to phenylalanine, the CDR3 is 14 amino acids long. The sequence is cut down to CDR3 DNA, 42 bases in frame from base 1.

This receptor was taken from a human donor in good health (CMV status not recorded). Some clones in this sample may be carry-over from other donors' samples. The material sequenced was CD8+ T cells from PBMCs. The V and J genes are TRBV19 and TRBJ1-1; the D segment could be TRBD1, given 5 matching bases. At the DNA level, the sequence is TGTGCCAGTAGTATAAACGGGGCGAACACTGAAGCTTTCTTT. The translation is CASSINGANTEAFF.